These 18 T cell receptor beta chains originate from one sample sequenced in a study of blood T cell repertoires in COVID-19. TCRdb's table, derived via immunoSEQ multiplex PCR, lists solely in-frame clones and lacks some. The sample has 55,000 to 80,000 clones, 86% seen once. What was sequenced was peripheral blood. These receptors were obtained from a human donor in a cohort sampled during active COVID-19.

J is TRBJ1-1 and V is TRBV6-5; no clear D. The ends were cut back, 6 bases at V and 1 base at J, with 9 bases in the middle. Per germline, CDR1 MNHEY and CDR2 SVGAGI. The CDR3 spans 13 residues. The CDR3 sequence: CASSRDKNTEAFF. The CDR3 coding sequence is TGTGCCAGCAGCAGAGACAAGAACACTGAAGCTTTCTTT.

The chain couples TRBV6-1 to TRBJ1-1, with a possible D match to TRBD1 (6 bases). CDR1 is MNHNS and CDR2 is SASEGT in the germline V gene. The V end lost 8 bases, the J end lost 1 base, and 14 bases lay between the germline ends. The CDR3 spans 14 residues. CDR3 sequence (DNA): TGTGCCAGCGAAGGACAGATCCAGAACACTGAAGCTTTCTTT. Translation gives CASEGQIQNTEAFF.

This chain joins TRBV23-1 and TRBJ2-2, with D possibly TRBD2 on 6 matching bases. TRBV23-1 is reported as an ORF; its role is uncertain. This CDR3 is 14 amino acids long. Trimming took 7 bases from V and 4 from J, leaving 13 bases between them. The CDR3 reads CASTRGGCTGELFF. The DNA of the CDR3 is TGCGCCAGCACCCGTGGGGGGTGCACCGGGGAGCTGTTTTTT.

The rearrangement links TRBV7-8 to TRBJ2-2; 10 nucleotides align to TRBD1. Germline assignment: CDR1 SGHVS and CDR2 FQNEAQ. This CDR3 contains 15 residues. J lost 4 bases, V lost 4 bases, and 3 bases had no gene match. The CDR3, as DNA: TGTGCCAGCAGCTCGGGACAGGGGCGCACCGGGGAGCTGTTTTTT. Its protein product is CASSSGQGRTGELFF.

This chain joins TRBV10-3 and TRBJ2-2; a weak D match, TRBD2 (6 bases). The CDR3 is made up of 15 amino acids. V lost 5 bases and J lost 7, with 17 bases in between. The germline CDR1 and CDR2 sequences are ENHRY and SYGVKD. The CDR3 loop reads CAISPRGEAGGELFF. DNA of the CDR3: TGTGCCATCAGTCCCAGAGGGGAAGCGGGCGGGGAGCTGTTTTTT.

The chain uses TRBV6-2 or TRBV6-3 and TRBJ2-2; D is unresolved. The CDR3 covers 15 residues. Germline CDR1 and CDR2: MNHEY and SVGEGT. The V end lost 6 bases, the J end lost 1 base, and 12 bases lay between the germline ends. The CDR3 region is CASSPYGWNTGELFF. CDR3 in DNA: TGTGCCAGCAGCCCTTACGGTTGGAACACCGGGGAGCTGTTTTTT.

This chain uses TRBV18 with TRBJ2-2; TRBD1 matches 9 bases. V lost 4 bases to trimming and J lost 0 bases; unmatched junction nucleotides: 0. This CDR3 has 15 residues. Germline V gives CDR1 KGHSH, CDR2 LQKENI. The CDR3: CASSRQGANTGELFF. The CDR3 DNA is TGTGCCAGCTCACGACAGGGGGCGAACACCGGGGAGCTGTTTTTT.

The V and J genes are TRBV6-5 and TRBJ2-2, with TRBD2 identical over 8 bases. The V gene's germline CDR1 is MNHEY and CDR2 SVGAGI. Trimming removed 2 bases from V and 6 bases from J; junction bases left unmatched: 8. There are 16 residues in the CDR3. For the CDR3, the DNA is TGTGCCAGCAGTTACCAACCCGGGGGGGCCGCCGGGGAGCTGTTTTTT. Translation: CASSYQPGGAAGELFF.

The chain is built from TRBV11-2 and TRBJ1-1; 9 nucleotides agree with TRBD1. The CDR3 contains 16 residues. V dropped 6 bases and J dropped 5; count of bases not matched to a gene: 13. Germline CDR1 and CDR2: SGHAT and FQNNGV. CDR3 region: CASSLAGTGKSTEAFF. The CDR3 nucleotides are TGTGCCAGCAGTCTCGCCGGGACAGGGAAGTCGACTGAAGCTTTCTTT.

The chain combines TRBV18 with TRBJ2-3; 10 bases fit TRBD1. CDR3 length equals 16 residues. The trim removed 5 bases at V and 2 bases at J, leaving 7 bases unmatched. Germline V CDR1 and CDR2: KGHSH, LQKENI. The chain's CDR3 is CASSTRTGGVTDTQYF. CDR3 nucleotide sequence: TGTGCCAGCTCAACCCGGACAGGGGGTGTCACAGATACGCAGTATTTT.

The count of this clone is one. V gene TRBV24-1 combines with J gene TRBJ2-3, with D maybe TRBD1 (6 bases). CDR1 and CDR2 from the germline V gene are KGHDR and SFDVKD. V lost 3 bases, J lost 0 bases, and 12 bases lay in between. CDR3 length: 16 residues. As DNA, the CDR3 is TGTGCCACCAGTGATCCCCGGGACATTAGCACAGATACGCAGTATTTT. Translating gives CATSDPRDISTDTQYF.

In the case of this clone: Other DNA sequences within the sample encode an identical CDR3. This chain joins TRBV18 and TRBJ2-5; TRBD2 matches 9 bases. In germline, CDR1 is KGHSH, CDR2 LQKENI. The CDR3 covers 15 residues. The junction had 3 bases not matched to a gene; V was cut back by 2 bases and J by 2 bases. CDR3 nucleotides: TGTGCCAGCTCACCAAGAGCGGGGGGACAAGAGACCCAGTACTTC. Amino acids: CASSPRAGGQETQYF.

The gene calls are TRBV11-3 and TRBJ1-1, with 7 positions matching TRBD1. Germline CDR1 is SGHNT and CDR2 is YENEEA. This CDR3 has 14 amino acids. V trimming: 4 bases; J trimming: 5 bases; junction bases outside the gene matches: 7. This chain's CDR3 is CASSWSGGSTEAFF. CDR3 nucleotide sequence: TGTGCCAGCAGCTGGTCAGGGGGTAGTACTGAAGCTTTCTTT.

V is TRBV5-5 and J is TRBJ1-2; TRBD1 agrees at 9 bases. In germline, CDR1 is SGHKS, CDR2 YYEKEE (reference sequence). The length of the CDR3 is 17 residues. The ends lost 4 bases at V and 2 bases at J; junction bases unmatched: 12. The DNA of the CDR3 is TGTGCCAGCAGCCTAACGAAGGGGACAGGGATAAACTATGGCTACACCTTC. This translates into CASSLTKGTGINYGYTF. Full variable domain (missing parts from reference TRBV5-5 and TRBJ1-2): DAGVTQSPTHLIKTRGQQVTLRCSPISGHKSVSWYQQVLGQGPQFIFQYYEKEERGRGNFPDRFSARQFPNYSSELNVNALLLGDSALYLCASSLTKGTGINYGYTFGSGTRLTVV.

The CDR3 is CASSGILGRGASYEQYF. CDR3 bases: TGTGCCAGCAGTGGCATATTGGGGCGGGGGGCATCCTACGAGCAGTACTTC. The chain couples TRBV6-1 to TRBJ2-7; TRBD2 matches 8 bases. Germline V gives CDR1 MNHNS, CDR2 SASEGT. With 4 bases clipped from V and 1 base from J, the junction kept 12 bases outside the gene matches. CDR3 length equals 17 residues.

This chain joins TRBV2 and TRBJ2-2, with D perhaps TRBD2 (5 bases). This CDR3 has 14 residues. The V gene's germline CDR1 is SNHLY and CDR2 FYNNEI. Trimming left V 6 bases short and J 0 bases short, with 8 bases between. Here the CDR3 DNA reads TGTGCCAGCAGAGGACTGACGAACACCGGGGAGCTGTTTTTT. Its translation is CASRGLTNTGELFF.

The V call is TRBV10-3, the J call TRBJ2-7; 10 positions agree with TRBD2. Trimming cost V 6 bases and J 0 bases; bases outside gene matches: 5. Germline loops: CDR1 ENHRY, CDR2 SYGVKD. This CDR3 region has 15 residues. This CDR3 reads CAISEAGGSSYEQYF. The CDR3 DNA sequence: TGTGCCATCAGCGAAGCGGGGGGGAGCTCCTACGAGCAGTACTTC.

This chain connects TRBV27 to TRBJ1-3, with no clear D. CDR3 size: 17 residues. Germline CDR1 and CDR2: MNHEY and SMNVEV (reference sequence). The V gene lost 0 bases and the J gene lost 3 bases, with 15 bases spanning the gap. Written as DNA, the CDR3 is TGTGCCAGCAGTTTATCTGCGACACCGACCTTTGGAAACACCATATATTTT. Translation gives CASSLSATPTFGNTIYF.